Listed here is a single TCR beta chain. The data originate from a study of radiotherapy plus CTLA-4 blockade in lung cancer. Germline V lookup: CDR1 SGHRS, CDR2 YFSETQ. CDR3 size: 15 residues. V dropped 0 bases and J dropped 4 bases, with 11 bases sitting between them. Generated by immunoSEQ multiplex PCR, the TCRdb table keeps only in-frame clones and is missing some. The sample has about 76,000 clones; 78% are singletons. The chain uses TRBV5-1 and TRBJ1-5; D is uncertain. The sample here was peripheral blood, taken from a patient treated with radiotherapy plus ipilimumab. The receptor was derived from a human donor with non-small cell lung cancer whose response to radiotherapy plus ipilimumab could not be evaluated. Some clones in this sample may be carry-over from other donors' samples. The CDR3 DNA follows: TGCGCCAGCAGCTTGGGGGCAGGCCCGAATCAGCCCCAGCATTTT. Translated, it gives CASSLGAGPNQPQHF.